Below are 17 T cell receptor beta chains sequenced from a single sample in a study of spatial heterogeneity in lung cancer. From the 5' RACE reads, TCRdb called clonotypes with MiXCR, one entry per CDR3 protein. Among some 50,000 distinct CDR3 sequences, about 7.6% were seen once, and the ten largest hold approximately 13%. The sample's time point: sample taken at primary tumor resection. Unsorted whole RNA of tumor, nontumor lung or frozen PBMC was sequenced. The material was PBMCs, obtained at surgery. These TCRs come from a female donor with early-stage non-small cell lung cancer.

This clonotype was detected ten times or more. The chain couples TRBV12-3 or TRBV12-4 to TRBJ2-5, with TRBD1 matching over 10 bases. V lost 8 bases, J lost 3 bases, and 6 bases stayed unmatched. This CDR3 contains 14 residues. CDR3: CASGPGQGKETQYF. The CDR3 DNA sequence: TGTGCCAGCGGACCGGGACAGGGGAAAGAGACCCAGTACTTC.

This clonotype was observed at least ten times. The gene calls are TRBV27 and TRBJ2-3; TRBD1 agrees at 8 bases. The CDR3 has 16 residues. Germline V CDR1 and CDR2: MNHEY, SMNVEV (reference sequence). Trimming cost V 6 bases and J 0 bases; bases outside gene matches: 8. This CDR3 reads CASSLGRTGSTDTQYF. Here the CDR3 DNA reads TGTGCCAGCAGCTTGGGTCGGACAGGGAGCACAGATACGCAGTATTTT.

This clonotype has a count of ten or more. The chain couples TRBV5-4 to TRBJ2-5; possible D gene TRBD1, 6 bases. Germline V lookup: CDR1 SGHNT, CDR2 YYREEE (reference sequence). Deletions cut 0 bases from V and 2 bases from J, with 8 bases between. This CDR3 is built from 14 residues. The CDR3 region has the DNA TGTGCCAGCAGCTTGGCAGGGGTTCAAGAGACCCAGTACTTC. This encodes CASSLAGVQETQYF.

This chain connects TRBV7-9 to TRBJ2-2; D tentatively fits TRBD1 or TRBD2 (5 bases each). This CDR3 has 14 amino acids. CDR1 and CDR2 (germline): SEHNR, FQNEAQ (reference sequence). V was clipped by 2 bases and J by 3 bases, with 7 bases between them. The DNA for the CDR3 is TGTGCCAGCAGCTTATTGGGGGACACCGGGGAGCTGTTTTTT. Translation: CASSLLGDTGELFF.

This clonotype has just a few counts. The chain combines TRBV7-8 with TRBJ2-3, with D possibly TRBD2 on 5 matching bases. Trimming removed 1 base at V and 1 base at J, with 9 bases between. From germline, CDR1 is SGHVS and CDR2 FQNEAQ. This CDR3 contains 15 residues. CDR3 loop: CASSLVASRTDTQYF. The CDR3 DNA follows: TGTGCCAGCAGCTTAGTGGCTAGCCGCACAGATACGCAGTATTTT.

The gene calls are TRBV11-2 and TRBJ1-1; D remains ambiguous. Trimming pared 4 bases from V and 3 bases from J, leaving 6 bases between. The CDR3 is 12 amino acids. Germline assignment: CDR1 SGHAT and CDR2 FQNNGV. Here the CDR3 reads CASSSVYTEAFF. CDR3 sequence (DNA): TGTGCCAGCAGCTCAGTATACACTGAAGCTTTCTTT.

The CDR3 region is CASRTGLNYGYTF. CDR3 DNA: TGTGCCAGCAGGACGGGGTTGAACTATGGCTACACCTTC. The chain employs TRBV6-1 and TRBJ1-2; D remains unclear. Trimming shortened V by 6 bases and J by 2 bases, and 10 bases separated the two germline ends. Germline values: CDR1 MNHNS, CDR2 SASEGT. The CDR3 contains 13 residues.

This sequence joins TRBV4-3 and TRBJ1-2, with TRBD1 matching over 8 bases. J was trimmed by 7 bases and V by 0 bases; bases with no gene match: 13. This CDR3 is 17 amino acids long. The V gene's germline CDR1 is LGHNA and CDR2 YSLEER. The CDR3 sequence is CASSQDRGQGQLGGYTF. CDR3 in DNA: TGCGCCAGCAGCCAAGATCGAGGACAGGGTCAATTAGGTGGCTACACCTTC.

This rearrangement joins TRBV24-1 to TRBJ1-1; D gene ambiguous. With 6 bases removed from V and 1 base from J, the gap between germline ends came to 11 bases. The CDR3 is 14 amino acids. The germline CDR1 and CDR2 sequences are KGHDR and SFDVKD. CDR3 protein: CATSSRAGNTEAFF. The DNA for the CDR3 is TGTGCCACCAGTTCGAGGGCAGGGAACACTGAAGCTTTCTTT.

This clonotype was picked up many times. V and J are TRBV5-4 and TRBJ1-1, with D perhaps TRBD1 (6 bases). V was shortened by 7 bases and J by 7 bases, with 14 bases between the two germline ends. The CDR3 is made up of 12 amino acids. The germline V gene has CDR1 SGHNT and CDR2 YYREEE (reference sequence). The DNA for the CDR3 is TGTGCCAGCGGCCTGATAGGGGGTGAAGCTTTCTTT. It encodes CASGLIGGEAFF.

In its sample, this clonotype was seen a few times. The CDR3 DNA follows: TGTGCCAGCACCCCCCAAGGGTACCACCCAAACAATGAGCAGTTCTTC. This gives the protein CASTPQGYHPNNEQFF. The chain uses TRBV11-2 and TRBJ2-1; D uncertain. Germline CDR1 is SGHAT and CDR2 is FQNNGV. CDR3 length: 16 amino acids. Trimming stripped 7 bases from V and 5 bases from J, with 21 bases between.

The chain links TRBV6-9 to TRBJ2-5; 7 bases agree with TRBD1. CDR3 length equals 15 residues. Germline V gene lookup returns CDR1 MNHGY and CDR2 SVAAGI. After removal of 6 bases from V and 5 bases from J, the junction contained 12 bases not matched to a gene. The CDR3 region is CASRYQGTVGETQYF. The CDR3 region has the DNA TGTGCCAGCAGATATCAAGGGACAGTGGGGGAGACCCAGTACTTC.

The V gene is TRBV19, the J gene TRBJ2-2; 12 bases align to TRBD1. The CDR3 has 16 amino acids. The trim removed 2 bases at V and 7 bases at J, leaving 5 bases unmatched. Germline CDR1 and CDR2: LNHDA and SQIVND (reference sequence). The CDR3 DNA reads as TGTGCCAGTAGTATATTGGGACAGGGGGCCGGCGGGGAGCTGTTTTTT. Translation: CASSILGQGAGGELFF.

The CDR3: CASRQGPTGELFF. For the CDR3, the DNA is TGTGCCAGCAGGCAGGGCCCCACCGGGGAGCTGTTTTTT. The V and J genes are TRBV2 and TRBJ2-2; tentatively, D is TRBD1 (5 bases). The V and J ends lost 6 bases and 4 bases respectively, with 9 bases between them. Per the germline V gene, CDR1 is SNHLY and CDR2 is FYNNEI. CDR3 length equals 13 residues.

The table lists this clonotype with many counts. The chain joins TRBV19 to TRBJ1-5, with D unresolved. There are 14 residues in the CDR3. V gave up 5 bases and J gave up 4 bases, with 12 bases separating them. From germline, CDR1 is LNHDA and CDR2 SQIVND (reference sequence). CDR3 coding DNA: TGTGCCAGTAGTTCCGGACGGATGAATCAGCCCCAGCATTTT. Translation gives CASSSGRMNQPQHF.

The rearrangement uses TRBV11-2 and TRBJ2-5; D remains unclear. CDR1 is SGHAT, CDR2 FQNNGV, per germline. Trimming shortened V by 1 base and J by 5 bases, and 14 bases separated the two germline ends. This CDR3 is built from 15 residues. CDR3 residues: CASSLGSDLPETQYF. CDR3 in DNA: TGTGCCAGCAGCTTAGGGTCAGACCTGCCGGAGACCCAGTACTTC. The whole variable domain, filled in from reference TRBV11-2 and TRBJ2-5, reads EAGVAQSPRYKIIEKRQSVAFWCNPISGHATLYWYQQILGQGPKLLIQFQNNGVVDDSQLPKDRFSAERLKGVDSTLKIQPAKLEDSAVYLCASSLGSDLPETQYFGPGTRLLVL.

This clonotype has a count of ten or more. The V gene is TRBV5-4, the J gene TRBJ2-5; 11 bases fit TRBD2. The CDR3 length is 15 residues. Germline V gene sequence: CDR1 SGHNT, CDR2 YYREEE (reference sequence). V gave up 2 bases and J gave up 1 base; unmatched junction bases: 1. The chain's CDR3 is CASSLGLAGQETQYF. CDR3 nucleotide sequence: TGTGCCAGCAGCTTAGGACTAGCGGGCCAAGAGACCCAGTACTTC.